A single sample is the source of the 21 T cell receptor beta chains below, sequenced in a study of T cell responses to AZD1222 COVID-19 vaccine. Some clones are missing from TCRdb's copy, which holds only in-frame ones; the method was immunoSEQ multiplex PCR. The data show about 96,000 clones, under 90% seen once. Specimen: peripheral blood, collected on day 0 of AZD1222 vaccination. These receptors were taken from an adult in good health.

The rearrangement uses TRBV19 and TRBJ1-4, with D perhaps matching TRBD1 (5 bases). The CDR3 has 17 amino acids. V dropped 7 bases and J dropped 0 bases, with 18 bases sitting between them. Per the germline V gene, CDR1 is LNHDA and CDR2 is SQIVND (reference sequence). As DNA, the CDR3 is TGTGCCAGTATCGCCCGAGGGGCTAAGGCAACTAATGAAAAACTGTTTTTT. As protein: CASIARGAKATNEKLFF.

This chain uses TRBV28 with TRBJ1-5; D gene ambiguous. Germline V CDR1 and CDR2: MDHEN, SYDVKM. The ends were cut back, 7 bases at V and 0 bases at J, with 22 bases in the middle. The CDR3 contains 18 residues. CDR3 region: CASTPPAKNFYSNQPQHF. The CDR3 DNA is TGTGCCAGCACTCCTCCCGCCAAGAACTTTTATAGCAATCAGCCCCAGCATTTT.

The CDR3 sequence: CAIRENSSNQPQHF. The CDR3 DNA follows: TGTGCCATCAGGGAGAACAGTAGCAATCAGCCCCAGCATTTT. J is TRBJ1-5 and V is TRBV10-3; no firm D call. The ends were cut back, 6 bases at V and 0 bases at J, with 9 bases in the middle. Germline loops: CDR1 ENHRY, CDR2 SYGVKD. This CDR3 region has 14 residues.

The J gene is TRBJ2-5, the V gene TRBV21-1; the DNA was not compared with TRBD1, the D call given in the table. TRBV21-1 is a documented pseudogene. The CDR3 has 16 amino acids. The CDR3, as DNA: TGTGCCAGCAGCAAAGAGACGGACAGGGTGGAAGAGACCCAGTACTTC. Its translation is CASSKETDRVEETQYF.

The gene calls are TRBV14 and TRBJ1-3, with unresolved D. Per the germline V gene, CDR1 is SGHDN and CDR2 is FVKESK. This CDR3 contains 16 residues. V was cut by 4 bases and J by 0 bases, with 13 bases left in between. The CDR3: CASSPRLGVSGNTIYF. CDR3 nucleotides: TGTGCCAGCAGCCCCCGTCTAGGCGTCTCTGGAAACACCATATATTTT.

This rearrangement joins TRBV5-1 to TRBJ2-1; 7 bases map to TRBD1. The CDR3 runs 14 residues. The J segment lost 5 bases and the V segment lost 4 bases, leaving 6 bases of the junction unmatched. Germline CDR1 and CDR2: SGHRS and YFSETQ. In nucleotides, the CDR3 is TGCGCCAGCAGCCTTGGACAGGAGAACAATGAGCAGTTCTTC. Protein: CASSLGQENNEQFF.

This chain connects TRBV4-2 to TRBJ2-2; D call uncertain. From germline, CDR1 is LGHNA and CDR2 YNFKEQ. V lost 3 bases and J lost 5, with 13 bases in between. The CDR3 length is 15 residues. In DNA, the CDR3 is TGTGCCAGCAGCCACCCGGACGGCCTAACCGGGGAGCTGTTTTTT. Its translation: CASSHPDGLTGELFF.

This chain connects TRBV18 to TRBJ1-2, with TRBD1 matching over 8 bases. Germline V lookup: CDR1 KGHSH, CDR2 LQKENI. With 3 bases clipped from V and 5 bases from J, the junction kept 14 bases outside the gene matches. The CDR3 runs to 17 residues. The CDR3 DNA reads TGTGCCAGCTCACCGCGGGCAGGGGGCCGCGAATCGTATGGCTACACCTTC. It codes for CASSPRAGGRESYGYTF. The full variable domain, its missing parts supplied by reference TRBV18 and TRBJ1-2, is NAGVMQNPRHLVRRRGQEARLRCSPMKGHSHVYWYRQLPEEGLKFMVYLQKENIIDESGMPKERFSAEFPKEGPSILRIQQVVRGDSAAYFCASSPRAGGRESYGYTFGSGTRLTVV.

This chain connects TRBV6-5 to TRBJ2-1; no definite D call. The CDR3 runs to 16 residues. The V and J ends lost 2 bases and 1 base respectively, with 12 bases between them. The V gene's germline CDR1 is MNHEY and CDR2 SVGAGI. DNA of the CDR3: TGTGCCAGCAGTTACGATAACGTGTTTTCCTACAATGAGCAGTTCTTC. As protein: CASSYDNVFSYNEQFF.

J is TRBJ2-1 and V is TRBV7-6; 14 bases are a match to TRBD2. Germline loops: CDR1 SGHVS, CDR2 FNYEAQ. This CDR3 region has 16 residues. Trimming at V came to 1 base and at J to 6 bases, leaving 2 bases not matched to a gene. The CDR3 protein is CASSLGLAGGPNEQFF. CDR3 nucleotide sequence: TGTGCCAGCAGCTTAGGACTAGCGGGAGGGCCCAATGAGCAGTTCTTC.

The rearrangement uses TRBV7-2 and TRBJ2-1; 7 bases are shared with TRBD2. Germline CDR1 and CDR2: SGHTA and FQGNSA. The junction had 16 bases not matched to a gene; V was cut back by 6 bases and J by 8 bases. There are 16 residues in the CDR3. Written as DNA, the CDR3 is TGTGCCAGCAGTTTATCCGGGACTACGACTTGGGATGAGCAGTTCTTC. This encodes CASSLSGTTTWDEQFF. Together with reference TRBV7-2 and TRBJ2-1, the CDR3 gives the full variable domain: GAGVSQSPSNKVTEKGKDVELRCDPISGHTALYWYRQSLGQGLEFLIYFQGNSAPDKSGLPSDRFSAERTGGSVSTLTIQRTQQEDSAVYLCASSLSGTTTWDEQFFGPGTRLTVL.

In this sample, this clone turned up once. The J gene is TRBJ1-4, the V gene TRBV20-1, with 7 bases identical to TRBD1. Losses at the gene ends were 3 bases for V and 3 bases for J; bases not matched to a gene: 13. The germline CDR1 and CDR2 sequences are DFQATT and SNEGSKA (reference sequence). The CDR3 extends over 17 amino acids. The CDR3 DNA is TGCAGTGCTAGTTTCCTGCCAGGGGGTAAGTCTAATGAAAAACTGTTTTTT. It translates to CSASFLPGGKSNEKLFF.

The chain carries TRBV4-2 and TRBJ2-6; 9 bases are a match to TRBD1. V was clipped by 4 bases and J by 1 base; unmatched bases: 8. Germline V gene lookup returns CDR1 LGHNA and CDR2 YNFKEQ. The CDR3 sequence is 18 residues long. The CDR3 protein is CASSPRWTGASGANVLTF. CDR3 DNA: TGTGCCAGCAGCCCCCGATGGACAGGGGCTTCTGGGGCCAACGTCCTGACTTTC.

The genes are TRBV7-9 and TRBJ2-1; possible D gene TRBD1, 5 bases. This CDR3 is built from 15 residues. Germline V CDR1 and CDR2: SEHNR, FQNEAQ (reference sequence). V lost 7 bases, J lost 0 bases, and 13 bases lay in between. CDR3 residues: CASTPGLPSYNEQFF. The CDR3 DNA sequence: TGTGCCAGCACCCCAGGGTTGCCCTCCTACAATGAGCAGTTCTTC.

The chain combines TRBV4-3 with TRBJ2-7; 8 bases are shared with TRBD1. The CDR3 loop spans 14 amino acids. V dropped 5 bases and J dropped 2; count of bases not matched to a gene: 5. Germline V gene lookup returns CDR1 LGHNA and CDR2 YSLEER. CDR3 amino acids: CASSYGQGPYEQYF. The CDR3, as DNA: TGCGCCAGCAGCTACGGACAGGGCCCCTACGAGCAGTACTTC.

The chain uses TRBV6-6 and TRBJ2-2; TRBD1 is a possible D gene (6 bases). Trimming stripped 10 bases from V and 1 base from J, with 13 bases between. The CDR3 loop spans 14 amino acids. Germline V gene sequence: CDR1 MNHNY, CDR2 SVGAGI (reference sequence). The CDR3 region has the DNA TGTGCCACCCCCCAGGACAGGAACACCGGGGAGCTGTTTTTT. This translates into CATPQDRNTGELFF.

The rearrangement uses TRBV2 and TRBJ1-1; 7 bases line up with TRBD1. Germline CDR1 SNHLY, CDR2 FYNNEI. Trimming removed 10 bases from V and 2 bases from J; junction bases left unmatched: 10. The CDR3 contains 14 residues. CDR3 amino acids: CANKEGASNTEAFF. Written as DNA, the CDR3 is TGTGCCAACAAGGAGGGGGCGAGTAACACTGAAGCTTTCTTT.

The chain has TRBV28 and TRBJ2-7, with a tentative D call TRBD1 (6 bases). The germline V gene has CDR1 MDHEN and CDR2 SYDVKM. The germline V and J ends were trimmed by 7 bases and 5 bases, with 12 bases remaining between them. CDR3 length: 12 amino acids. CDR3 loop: CASIDRYHEQYF. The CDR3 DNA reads TGTGCCAGCATTGACAGGTACCACGAGCAGTACTTC.

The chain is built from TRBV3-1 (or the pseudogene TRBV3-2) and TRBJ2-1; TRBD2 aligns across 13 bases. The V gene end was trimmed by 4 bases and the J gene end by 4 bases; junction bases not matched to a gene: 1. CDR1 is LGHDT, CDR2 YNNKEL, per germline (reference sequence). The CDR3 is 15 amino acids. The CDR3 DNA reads TGTGCCAGCAGCCCGGGACTAGCGGGATACAATGAGCAGTTCTTC. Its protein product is CASSPGLAGYNEQFF.

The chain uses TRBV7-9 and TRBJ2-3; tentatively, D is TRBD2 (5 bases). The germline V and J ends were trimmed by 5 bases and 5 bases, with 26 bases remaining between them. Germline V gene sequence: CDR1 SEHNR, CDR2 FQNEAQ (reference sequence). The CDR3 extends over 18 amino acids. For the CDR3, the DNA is TGTGCCAGCAGCGCAAACGCCGGGCCTCGTCGTGAGGGAGATACGCAGTATTTT. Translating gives CASSANAGPRREGDTQYF.

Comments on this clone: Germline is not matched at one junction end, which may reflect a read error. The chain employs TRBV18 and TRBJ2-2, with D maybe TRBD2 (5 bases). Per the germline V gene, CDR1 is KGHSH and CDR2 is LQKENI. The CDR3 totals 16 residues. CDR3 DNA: TGTGCCAGCTCCCCACTGGATGGGCGGGACACCGGGGAGCTGTTTTTT. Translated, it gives CASSPLDGRDTGELFF.